The 8 T cell receptor beta chains listed next were all sequenced from one sample in a study of identical twins. MiXCR, run by TCRdb on the 5' RACE reads, gives a single entry per CDR3 protein. The sample gives approximately 550,000 distinct CDR3 sequences, approximately 20% of which show up once; roughly 0.5% is in the top ten. These sequences were also reported in another study, on yellow fever vaccine responses in identical twins.

Material for sequencing was CD4+ T cells sorted from blood. Receptor source: a woman aged 18 to 35 in good health.

The rearrangement links TRBV20-1 to TRBJ2-3; 8 positions agree with TRBD1. The CDR3 extends over 15 amino acids. Trimming took 6 bases from V and 2 from J; bases not matched to a gene: 10. Germline-derived CDR1 and CDR2 are DFQATT and SNEGSKA (reference sequence). CDR3 bases: TGCAGTGCAACCCTGGGACAGGCCATCACAGATACGCAGTATTTT. Translating it yields CSATLGQAITDTQYF.

The chain couples TRBV9 to TRBJ2-5; TRBD2 agrees at 9 bases. The V gene end was trimmed by 2 bases and the J gene end by 4 bases; junction bases not matched to a gene: 6. This CDR3 region has 15 residues. CDR1 SGDLS and CDR2 YYNGEE come from the germline V gene. CDR3 in amino acids: CASSVGLAPRETQYF. CDR3 in DNA: TGTGCCAGCAGCGTTGGACTAGCGCCGAGAGAGACCCAGTACTTC.

This clonotype was counted only a few times. The chain links TRBV14 to TRBJ2-2; no reliable D call. Germline assignment: CDR1 SGHDN and CDR2 FVKESK. Trimming stripped 0 bases from V and 2 bases from J, with 4 bases between. This CDR3 is built from 14 residues. The CDR3: CASSQDLNTGELFF. The CDR3 DNA reads as TGTGCCAGCAGCCAAGATTTAAACACCGGGGAGCTGTTTTTT.

This clonotype was seen more than once but under ten times. The rearrangement uses TRBV5-6 and TRBJ2-1, with D hard to call. Germline-derived CDR1 and CDR2 are SGHDT and YYEEEE. V dropped 0 bases and J dropped 4 bases, with 8 bases sitting between them. This CDR3 is built from 14 residues. CDR3 region: CASSLVNQYNEQFF. In DNA form, the CDR3 reads TGTGCCAGCAGCTTGGTGAACCAATACAATGAGCAGTTCTTC.

This clonotype appeared a few times. The rearrangement links TRBV6-5 to TRBJ1-1; D gene ambiguous. The length of the CDR3 is 16 residues. Germline-derived CDR1 and CDR2 are MNHEY and SVGAGI. Trimming shortened V by 0 bases and J by 0 bases, and 11 bases separated the two germline ends. CDR3 loop: CASSYSRDVLNTEAFF. CDR3 nucleotide sequence: TGTGCCAGCAGTTACTCGAGGGATGTATTGAACACTGAAGCTTTCTTT.

This clonotype was counted a few times. The J gene is TRBJ2-1, the V gene TRBV11-1; 14 bases fit TRBD2. Germline lookup yields CDR1 SGHAT and CDR2 FQDESV (reference sequence). The junction had 10 bases not matched to a gene; V was cut back by 2 bases and J by 4 bases. CDR3 size: 19 residues. The CDR3 protein is CASSLWVTSGRASYNEQFF. CDR3 coding DNA: TGTGCCAGCAGCTTATGGGTGACTAGCGGGAGGGCCTCGTACAATGAGCAGTTCTTC.

V and J are TRBV7-8 and TRBJ2-1; D perhaps matches TRBD2 (5 bases). The CDR3 totals 15 residues. Germline loops: CDR1 SGHVS, CDR2 FQNEAQ. V was trimmed by 5 bases and J by 1 base, leaving 12 bases between them. The CDR3 DNA reads as TGTGCCAGCAGCCCAGGTCCGGGGTCCTACAATGAGCAGTTCTTC. As protein: CASSPGPGSYNEQFF.

The genes are TRBV7-9 and TRBJ2-7; 12 nucleotides agree with TRBD2. The CDR3 length is 17 residues. CDR1 and CDR2 (germline): SEHNR, FQNEAQ (reference sequence). Trimming removed 3 bases from V and 1 base from J; junction bases left unmatched: 7. Written as DNA, the CDR3 is TGTGCCAGCAGCTTTACCGGGACTAGCGGGCCTTCCTACGAGCAGTACTTC. This translates into CASSFTGTSGPSYEQYF.